These T cell receptor beta chains were read from a single sample in a study of cytomegalovirus exposure and HLA in healthy donors. The assay was immunoSEQ multiplex PCR, and TCRdb's table has in-frame clones only and misses some. The sample lists about 190,000 clones; roughly 80% were seen once. Sequencing input: PBMCs. The source is a woman in her forties or fifties in good health and CMV-seronegative. Both conserved end residues are part of each CDR3. D genes are given only for firm matches. Only part of the rows carry a size: once, few, many, or a class if the clone is expanded.

j_gene | abundance | d_gene | v_gene | CDR3aa | CDR3nt
TRBJ1-5 | . | TRBD1 | TRBV4-1 | CASSPQDRDAKQPQHF | TGCGCCAGCAGCCCCCAGGACAGGGATGCTAAACAGCCCCAGCATTTT
TRBJ1-5 | . | . | TRBV9 | CASSPPGQGNQPQHF | TGTGCCAGCAGCCCCCCCGGGCAGGGGAATCAGCCCCAGCATTTT
TRBJ1-1 | few | . | TRBV7-9 | CASSPETGLNTEAFF | TGTGCCAGCAGCCCAGAGACAGGACTGAACACTGAAGCTTTCTTT
TRBJ2-2 | . | TRBD2 | TRBV15 | CATSRLGVGGYTGELFF | TGTGCCACCAGCAGATTGGGAGTCGGGGGGTACACCGGGGAGCTGTTTTTT
TRBJ2-6 | . | . | TRBV28 | CASTSISGANVLTF | TGTGCCAGCACCTCTATCTCTGGGGCCAACGTCCTGACTTTC
TRBJ1-1 | . | . | TRBV27 | CASRQSTGPWYTEAFF | TGTGCCAGCCGTCAATCTACAGGTCCGTGGTACACTGAAGCTTTCTTT
TRBJ2-5 | . | . | TRBV28 | CASSLTDHTGETQYF | TGTGCCAGCAGTTTAACGGACCACACAGGGGAGACCCAGTACTTC
TRBJ1-2 | few | . | TRBV6-1 | CASRTIRKIYGYTF | TGTGCCAGCAGGACAATTCGGAAGATCTATGGCTACACCTTC
TRBJ2-1 | . | . | TRBV5-8 | CASSLGGGFYNEQFF | TGTGCCAGCAGCCTAGGCGGGGGCTTCTACAATGAGCAGTTCTTC
TRBJ2-3 | . | . | TRBV9 | CASSVETLTRGVADTQYF | TGTGCCAGCAGCGTAGAGACCTTGACCCGCGGGGTCGCAGATACGCAGTATTTT
TRBJ2-2 | . | . | TRBV9 | CASTRGSGGNTGELFF | TGTGCCAGCACCAGGGGGAGCGGGGGCAACACCGGGGAGCTGTTTTTT
TRBJ2-7 | . | TRBD2 | TRBV7-6 | CASSLGTSGVSYEQYF | TGTGCCAGCAGCCTCGGGACTAGCGGAGTCTCCTACGAGCAGTACTTC
TRBJ1-2 | once | TRBD1 | TRBV6-5 | CASSSPGQMSYGYTF | TGTGCCAGCAGCTCTCCGGGACAGATGAGCTATGGCTACACCTTC
TRBJ2-7 | . | . | TRBV25-1 | CASSEWGGPSYEQYF | TGTGCCAGCAGTGAATGGGGGGGGCCCTCCTACGAGCAGTACTTC
TRBJ2-5 | . | TRBD1 | TRBV5-1 | CASPAWTGVLETQYF | TGCGCCAGCCCAGCCTGGACAGGGGTTCTAGAGACCCAGTACTTC
TRBJ1-1 | once | . | TRBV5-8 | CASSHASLGSRGYTEAFF | TGTGCCAGCAGCCACGCTTCGTTGGGGTCTAGGGGGTACACTGAAGCTTTCTTT
TRBJ1-1 | . | TRBD1 | TRBV5-6 | CASSLIRPQGHTEAFF | TGTGCCAGCAGCTTGATCCGTCCACAGGGGCACACTGAAGCTTTCTTT
TRBJ2-2 | once | . | TRBV15 | CATSRYTGTGELFF | TGTGCCACCAGCAGATACACAGGGACCGGGGAGCTGTTTTTT
TRBJ2-7 | . | . | TRBV5-4 | CASSLFDRSYEQYF | TGTGCCAGCAGCTTGTTTGACAGGAGCTACGAGCAGTACTTC
TRBJ2-7 | few | TRBD2 | TRBV5-4 | CASSLGGLAGVEQYF | TGTGCCAGCAGCTTGGGGGGACTAGCGGGAGTCGAGCAGTACTTC
TRBJ1-1 | . | . | TRBV7-3 | CASSSRTWPTEAFF | TGTGCCAGCAGCTCCAGAACCTGGCCCACTGAAGCTTTCTTT
TRBJ1-1 | once | . | TRBV6-5 | CASSLRNVNTEAFF | TGTGCCAGCAGCCTAAGAAACGTGAACACTGAAGCTTTCTTT
TRBJ1-1 | . | TRBD1 | TRBV28 | CASSLSAGGPVDEAFF | TGTGCCAGCAGTTTGTCCGCAGGGGGCCCGGTCGATGAAGCTTTCTTT
TRBJ1-3 | . | TRBD1 | TRBV4-1 | CASSQGGGVNTIYF | TGCGCCAGCAGCCAAGGAGGGGGCGTAAACACCATATATTTT
TRBJ1-2 | . | TRBD1 | TRBV6-6 | CASSPGTDYGYTF | TGTGCCAGCAGCCCCGGGACAGACTATGGCTACACCTTC
TRBJ2-3 | . | . | TRBV18 | CASSPLPQGDTQYF | TGTGCCAGCTCACCCCTTCCTCAGGGGGATACGCAGTATTTT
TRBJ2-2 | . | TRBD1 | TRBV2 | CASKGTANTGELFF | TGTGCCAGCAAAGGGACAGCGAACACCGGGGAGCTGTTTTTT
TRBJ1-2 | . | . | TRBV7-2 | CASSEGGGVGYTF | TGTGCCAGCTCCGAAGGTGGAGGGGTCGGCTACACCTTC
TRBJ2-1 | . | TRBD2 | TRBV7-3 | CASSRTPRAGGSEQFF | TGTGCCAGCAGCCGCACCCCTAGGGCGGGAGGCAGTGAGCAGTTCTTC
TRBJ2-7 | . | . | TRBV9 | CASSVGGGGEQYF | TGTGCCAGCAGCGTAGGGGGGGGCGGCGAGCAGTACTTC
TRBJ1-1 | . | TRBD1 | TRBV28 | CASSYPGGPWTEAFF | TGTGCCAGCAGTTACCCAGGGGGCCCGTGGACTGAAGCTTTCTTT
TRBJ1-1 | . | . | TRBV5-4 | CASSLDPLRNTEAFF | TGTGCCAGCAGCTTGGACCCTCTGAGGAACACTGAAGCTTTCTTT
TRBJ1-1 | . | TRBD1 | TRBV5-5 | CASSLESWGQNNLEAFF | TGTGCCAGCAGCTTGGAATCGTGGGGACAGAATAACCTTGAAGCTTTCTTT
TRBJ1-1 | . | . | TRBV27 | CASSLSQGTEAFF | TGTGCCAGCAGTTTATCGCAGGGAACTGAAGCTTTCTTT
TRBJ2-3 | . | TRBD2 | TRBV4-3 | CASSQIAGGLEGTDTQYF | TGCGCCAGCAGCCAAATAGCGGGAGGCCTGGAGGGGACAGATACGCAGTATTTT
TRBJ2-1 | . | TRBD1 | TRBV4-3 | CASSLDRGWYNEQFF | TGCGCCAGCAGCCTGGACAGGGGTTGGTACAATGAGCAGTTCTTC
TRBJ1-2 | . | TRBD1 | TRBV6-4 | CASSAEQGASIGYTF | TGTGCCAGCAGTGCGGAGCAGGGGGCCTCGATAGGCTACACCTTC
TRBJ2-2 | . | TRBD2 | TRBV7-2 | CASSLVAGWGTGELFF | TGTGCCAGCAGCTTAGTAGCGGGGTGGGGCACCGGGGAGCTGTTTTTT
TRBJ2-7 | . | . | TRBV5-8 | CASSLDPGFGYEQYF | TGTGCCAGCAGCTTAGATCCCGGTTTCGGCTACGAGCAGTACTTC
TRBJ1-5 | . | . | TRBV6-5 | CASSARGASNQPQHF | TGTGCCAGCAGTGCTCGGGGGGCCTCCAATCAGCCCCAGCATTTT
TRBJ1-5 | . | . | TRBV6-1 | CASSEVVQENQPQHF | TGTGCCAGCAGTGAAGTGGTCCAGGAAAATCAGCCCCAGCATTTT
TRBJ1-2 | . | . | TRBV10-3 | CAISERTGLNYGYTF | TGTGCCATCAGTGAAAGAACAGGGCTCAACTATGGCTACACCTTC
TRBJ2-2 | . | TRBD2 | TRBV14 | CATRPTAGGPIGELFF | TGTGCCACAAGGCCCACAGCGGGAGGGCCCATCGGGGAGCTGTTTTTT
TRBJ2-1 | . | TRBD2 | TRBV9 | CASSARTSGDDEQFF | TGTGCCAGCAGCGCCAGGACTAGCGGGGATGATGAGCAGTTCTTC
TRBJ1-1 | . | TRBD1 | TRBV27 | CASSPPWDRPNTEAFF | TGTGCCAGCAGTCCCCCCTGGGACAGACCGAACACTGAAGCTTTCTTT
TRBJ2-1 | . | TRBD2 | TRBV25-1 | CASREGLAGYNEQFF | TGTGCCAGCAGGGAGGGACTAGCGGGTTACAATGAGCAGTTCTTC
TRBJ2-7 | . | . | TRBV9 | CASSVDQGWYEQYF | TGTGCCAGCAGCGTAGATCAGGGGTGGTACGAGCAGTACTTC
TRBJ1-5 | once | . | TRBV19 | CASSFSINNQPQHF | TGTGCCAGTAGTTTCAGTATTAATAATCAGCCCCAGCATTTT
TRBJ2-2 | . | . | TRBV7-9 | CASSLRETGELFF | TGTGCCAGCAGCTTGCGCGAAACCGGGGAGCTGTTTTTT
TRBJ1-2 | once | TRBD1 | TRBV19 | CASIPAGGRGYGYTF | TGTGCCAGTATCCCGGCAGGGGGTAGGGGTTATGGCTACACCTTC
TRBJ1-1 | once | TRBD1 | TRBV6-5 | CATSPGQGTEAFF | TGTGCCACCTCACCGGGACAGGGGACTGAAGCTTTCTTT
TRBJ2-7 | . | . | TRBV6-5 | CASSYSLAGSSYEQYF | TGTGCCAGCAGCTACTCTCTTGCAGGGTCCTCCTACGAGCAGTACTTC
TRBJ1-4 | . | TRBD1 | TRBV4-3 | CASSRAAGTVCEKLFF | TGCGCCAGCAGCCGGGCGGCGGGGACAGTTTGTGAAAAACTGTTTTTT